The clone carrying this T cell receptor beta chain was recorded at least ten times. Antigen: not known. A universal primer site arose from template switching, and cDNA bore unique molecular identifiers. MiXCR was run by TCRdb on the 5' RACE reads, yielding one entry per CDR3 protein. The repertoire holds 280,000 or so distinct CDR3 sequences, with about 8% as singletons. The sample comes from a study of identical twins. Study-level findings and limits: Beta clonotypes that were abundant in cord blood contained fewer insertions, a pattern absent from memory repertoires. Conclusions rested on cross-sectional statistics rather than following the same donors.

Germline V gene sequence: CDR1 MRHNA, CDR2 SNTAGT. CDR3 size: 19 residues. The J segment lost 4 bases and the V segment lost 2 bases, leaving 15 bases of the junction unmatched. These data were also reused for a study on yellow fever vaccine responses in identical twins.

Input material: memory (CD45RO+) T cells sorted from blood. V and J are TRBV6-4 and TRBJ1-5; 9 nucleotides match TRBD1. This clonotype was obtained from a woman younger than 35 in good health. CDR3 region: CASSDIKGSDRGRNQPQHF. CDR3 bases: TGTGCCAGCAGTGACATAAAAGGTTCGGACAGGGGCAGGAATCAGCCCCAGCATTTT.